This T cell receptor beta chain was identified in a study of T cell repertoires in cytomegalovirus infection. Study information: HLA-C-restricted CMV epitopes, recently identified, and well-studied HLA-B-restricted ones were used by the study. Both a matching HLA type and CMV infection were indicated by public TCR beta signatures. Study results and caveats: The ex vivo response was dominated by HLA-C-restricted CMV-specific TCR beta clonotypes.

Trimming took 5 bases from V and 4 from J, leaving 19 bases between them. The CDR3 length is 16 residues. The germline V gene encodes CDR1 KGHDR and CDR2 SFDVKD. TCRdb reprocessed the reads with MiXCR, giving one entry per CDR3 protein. The data show 95,000 to 120,000 distinct CDR3 sequences, 30% to 35% seen once. The table lists this clonotype with a few counts. The antigen remains undetermined. This TCR was sampled from a human donor in good health (CMV status not recorded). Some clones in this sample may be carry-over from other donors' samples. The V and J genes are TRBV24-1 and TRBJ1-2, with D possibly being TRBD1 (5 bases). The material sequenced was CD8+ T cells from cultured PBMCs, taken from culture after CMV antigen stimulation. The DNA for the CDR3 is TGTGCCACCAGTGGCGGGACCGAAGGGTTTGGCTATGGCTACACCTTC. Protein product: CATSGGTEGFGYGYTF.